This T cell receptor (beta chain) came from a study of response to subunit inactivated influenza vaccine. Broader study findings: Each seasonal flu vaccination may recruit only limited new T cells, authors suggested.

TCRdb recomputed calls from the RT-PCR reads with MiXCR, one row per CDR3 protein. The sample has more than 400,000 distinct CDR3 sequences; around 7.9% are singletons. In this sample, this clonotype turned up many times. Its target is not known. Sequencing used PBMCs from blood, obtained roughly 24 months after vaccination. The clonotype was recovered from a man aged 50 to 69 who received an inactivated influenza vaccine.

The CDR3 sequence: CASSGGHPDSGELFF. The CDR3 DNA follows: TGCGCCAGCAGTGGGGGACACCCGGATAGCGGGGAGCTGTTTTTT. The chain uses TRBV10-2 and TRBJ2-2; D is possibly TRBD1 (6 bases). CDR3 size: 15 residues. Trimming cost V 4 bases and J 7 bases, with 16 bases left between them. The germline V gene has CDR1 WSHSY and CDR2 SAAADI.